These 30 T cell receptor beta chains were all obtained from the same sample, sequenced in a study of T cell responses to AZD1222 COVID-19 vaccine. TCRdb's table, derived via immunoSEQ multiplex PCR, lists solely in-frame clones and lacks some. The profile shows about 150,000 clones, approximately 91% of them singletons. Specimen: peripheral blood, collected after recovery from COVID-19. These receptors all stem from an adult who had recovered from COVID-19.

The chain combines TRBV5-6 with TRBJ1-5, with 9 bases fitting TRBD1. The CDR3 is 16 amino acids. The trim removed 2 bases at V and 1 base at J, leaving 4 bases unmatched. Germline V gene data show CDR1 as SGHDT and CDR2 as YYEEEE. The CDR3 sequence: CASSFATGGSNQPQHF. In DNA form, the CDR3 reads TGTGCCAGCAGCTTCGCGACAGGGGGAAGCAATCAGCCCCAGCATTTT.

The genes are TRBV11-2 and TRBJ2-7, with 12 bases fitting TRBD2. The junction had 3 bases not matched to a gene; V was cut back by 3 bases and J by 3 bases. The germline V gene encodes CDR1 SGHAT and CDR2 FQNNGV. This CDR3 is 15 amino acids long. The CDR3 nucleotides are TGTGCCAGCAGCTTTACTAGCGGGGGGCACTACGAGCAGTACTTC. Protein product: CASSFTSGGHYEQYF. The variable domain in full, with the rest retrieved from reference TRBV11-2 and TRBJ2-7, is EAGVAQSPRYKIIEKRQSVAFWCNPISGHATLYWYQQILGQGPKLLIQFQNNGVVDDSQLPKDRFSAERLKGVDSTLKIQPAKLEDSAVYLCASSFTSGGHYEQYFGPGTRLTVT.

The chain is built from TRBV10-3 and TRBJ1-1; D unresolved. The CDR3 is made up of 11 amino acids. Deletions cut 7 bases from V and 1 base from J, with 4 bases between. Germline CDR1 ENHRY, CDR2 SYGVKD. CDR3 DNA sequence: TGTGCCATCACCGCGAACACTGAAGCTTTCTTT. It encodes CAITANTEAFF.

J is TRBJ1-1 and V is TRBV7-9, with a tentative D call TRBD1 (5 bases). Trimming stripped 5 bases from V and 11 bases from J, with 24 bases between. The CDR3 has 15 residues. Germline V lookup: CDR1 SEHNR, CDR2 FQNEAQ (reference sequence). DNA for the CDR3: TGTGCCAGCAGCACTAGGGGATTGTACGGGGAAGGGGCTTTCTTT. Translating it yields CASSTRGLYGEGAFF.

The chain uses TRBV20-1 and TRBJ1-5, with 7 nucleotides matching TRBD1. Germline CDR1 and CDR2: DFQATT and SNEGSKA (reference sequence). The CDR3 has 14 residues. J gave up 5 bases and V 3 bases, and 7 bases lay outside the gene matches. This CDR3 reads CSASRDRVDQPQHF. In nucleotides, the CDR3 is TGCAGTGCTAGTCGAGACAGGGTGGATCAGCCCCAGCATTTT.

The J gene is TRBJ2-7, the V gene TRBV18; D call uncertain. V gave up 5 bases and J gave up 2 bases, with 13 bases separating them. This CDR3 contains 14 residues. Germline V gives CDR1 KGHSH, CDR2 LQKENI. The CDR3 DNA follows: TGTGCCAGCTCAGCCCGGACCACCACCTACGAGCAGTACTTC. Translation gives CASSARTTTYEQYF.

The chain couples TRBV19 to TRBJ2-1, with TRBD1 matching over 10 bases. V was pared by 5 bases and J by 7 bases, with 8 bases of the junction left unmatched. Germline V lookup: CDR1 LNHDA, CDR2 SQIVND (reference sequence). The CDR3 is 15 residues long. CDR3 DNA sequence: TGTGCCAGTAGTGACCCGGGACAGGGGTGGAATGAGCAGTTCTTC. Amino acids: CASSDPGQGWNEQFF. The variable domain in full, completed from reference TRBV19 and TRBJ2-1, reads DGGITQSPKYLFRKEGQNVTLSCEQNLNHDAMYWYRQDPGQGLRLIYYSQIVNDFQKGDIAEGYSVSREKKESFPLTVTSAQKNPTAFYLCASSDPGQGWNEQFFGPGTRLTVL.

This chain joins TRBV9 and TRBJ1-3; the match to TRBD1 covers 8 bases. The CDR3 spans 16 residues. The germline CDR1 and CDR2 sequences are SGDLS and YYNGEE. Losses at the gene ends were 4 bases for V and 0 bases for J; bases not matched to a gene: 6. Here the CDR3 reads CASSTRDRNSGNTIYF. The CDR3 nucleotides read TGTGCCAGCAGCACCCGGGACAGGAACTCTGGAAACACCATATATTTT.

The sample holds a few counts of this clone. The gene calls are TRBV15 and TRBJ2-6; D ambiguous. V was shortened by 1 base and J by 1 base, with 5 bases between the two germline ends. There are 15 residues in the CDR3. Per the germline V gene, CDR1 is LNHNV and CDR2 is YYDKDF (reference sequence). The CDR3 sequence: CATSRAGSGANVLTF. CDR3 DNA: TGTGCCACCAGCAGAGCTGGATCTGGGGCCAACGTCCTGACTTTC.

CDR3 region: CASSIGTVGANVLTF. CDR3 coding DNA: TGTGCCAGTAGTATTGGGACAGTTGGGGCCAACGTCCTGACTTTC. V usage is TRBV19 and J usage is TRBJ2-6, with TRBD1 matching 7 bases. The CDR3 runs 15 residues. The junction had 2 bases not matched to a gene; V was cut back by 3 bases and J by 3 bases. Germline-derived CDR1 and CDR2 are LNHDA and SQIVND (reference sequence). Full variable domain (outside the CDR3, taken from reference TRBV19 and TRBJ2-6): DGGITQSPKYLFRKEGQNVTLSCEQNLNHDAMYWYRQDPGQGLRLIYYSQIVNDFQKGDIAEGYSVSREKKESFPLTVTSAQKNPTAFYLCASSIGTVGANVLTFGAGSRLTVL.

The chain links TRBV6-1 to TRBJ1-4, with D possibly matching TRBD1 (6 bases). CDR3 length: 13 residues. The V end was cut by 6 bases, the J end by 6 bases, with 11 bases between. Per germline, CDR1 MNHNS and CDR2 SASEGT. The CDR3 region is CASSEYRDEKLFF. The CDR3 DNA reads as TGTGCCAGCAGCGAATACAGGGATGAAAAACTGTTTTTT.

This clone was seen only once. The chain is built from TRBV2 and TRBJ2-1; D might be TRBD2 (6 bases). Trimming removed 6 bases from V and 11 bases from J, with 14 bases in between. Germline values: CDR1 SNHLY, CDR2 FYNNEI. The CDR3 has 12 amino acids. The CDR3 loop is CASRGGPLQQFF. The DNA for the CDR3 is TGTGCCAGCAGGGGAGGACCCCTCCAGCAGTTCTTC.

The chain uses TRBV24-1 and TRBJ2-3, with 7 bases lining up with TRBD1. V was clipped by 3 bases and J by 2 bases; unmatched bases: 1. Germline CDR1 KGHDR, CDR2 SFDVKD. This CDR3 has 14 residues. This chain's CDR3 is CATSDQGVTDTQYF. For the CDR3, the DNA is TGTGCCACCAGTGATCAGGGGGTCACAGATACGCAGTATTTT.

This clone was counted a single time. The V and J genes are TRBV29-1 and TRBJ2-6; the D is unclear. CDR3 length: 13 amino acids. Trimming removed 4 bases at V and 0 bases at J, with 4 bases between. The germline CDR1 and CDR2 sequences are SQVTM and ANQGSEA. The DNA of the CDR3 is TGCAGCGTTGCACTCTCTGGGGCCAACGTCCTGACTTTC. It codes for CSVALSGANVLTF.

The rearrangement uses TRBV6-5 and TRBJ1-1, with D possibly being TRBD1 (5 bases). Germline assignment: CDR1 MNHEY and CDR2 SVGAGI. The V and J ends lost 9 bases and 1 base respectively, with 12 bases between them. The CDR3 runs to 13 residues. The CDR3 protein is CASRRQQNTEAFF. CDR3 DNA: TGTGCCAGTAGGAGACAGCAGAACACTGAAGCTTTCTTT.

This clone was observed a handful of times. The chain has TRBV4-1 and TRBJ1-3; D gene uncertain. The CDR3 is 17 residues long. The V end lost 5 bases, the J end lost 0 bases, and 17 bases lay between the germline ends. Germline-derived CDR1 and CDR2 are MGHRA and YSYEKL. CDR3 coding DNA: TGCGCCAGCAGCGCCCGGTCTAGCGGGTCCTCTGGAAACACCATATATTTT. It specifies CASSARSSGSSGNTIYF.

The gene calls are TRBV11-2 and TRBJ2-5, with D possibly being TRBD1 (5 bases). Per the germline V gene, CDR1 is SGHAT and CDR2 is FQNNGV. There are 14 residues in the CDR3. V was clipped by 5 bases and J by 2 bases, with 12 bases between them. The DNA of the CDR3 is TGTGCCAGCAGCCCCTTGACAGAGCAAGAGACCCAGTACTTC. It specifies CASSPLTEQETQYF.

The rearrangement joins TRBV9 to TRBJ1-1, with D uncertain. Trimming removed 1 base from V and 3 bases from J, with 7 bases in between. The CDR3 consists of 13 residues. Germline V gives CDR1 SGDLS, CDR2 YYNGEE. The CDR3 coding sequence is TGTGCCAGCAGCGTAATGTGGGACACTGAAGCTTTCTTT. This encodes CASSVMWDTEAFF.

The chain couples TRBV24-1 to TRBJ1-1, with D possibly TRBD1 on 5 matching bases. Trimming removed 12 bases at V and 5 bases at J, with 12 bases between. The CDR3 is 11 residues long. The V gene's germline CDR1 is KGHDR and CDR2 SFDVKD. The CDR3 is CASTGGTEAFF. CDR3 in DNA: TGTGCCTCAACTGGGGGGACTGAAGCTTTCTTT.

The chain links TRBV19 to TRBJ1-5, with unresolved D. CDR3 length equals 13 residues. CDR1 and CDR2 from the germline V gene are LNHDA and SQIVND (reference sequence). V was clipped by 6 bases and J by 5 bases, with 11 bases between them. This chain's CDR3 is CASRPLGYQPQHF. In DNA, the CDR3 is TGTGCCAGTAGACCTCTGGGGTATCAGCCCCAGCATTTT.

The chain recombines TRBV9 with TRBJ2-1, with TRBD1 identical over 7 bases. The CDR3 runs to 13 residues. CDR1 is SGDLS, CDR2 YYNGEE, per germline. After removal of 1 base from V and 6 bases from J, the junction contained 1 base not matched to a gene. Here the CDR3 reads CASSVTGVNEQFF. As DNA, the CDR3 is TGTGCCAGCAGCGTAACAGGGGTCAATGAGCAGTTCTTC.

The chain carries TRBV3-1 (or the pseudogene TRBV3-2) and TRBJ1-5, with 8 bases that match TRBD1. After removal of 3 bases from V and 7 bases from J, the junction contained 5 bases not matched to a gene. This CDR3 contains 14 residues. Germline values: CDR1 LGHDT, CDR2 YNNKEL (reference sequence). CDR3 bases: TGTGCCAGCAGCCATAAAACAGGGGGACAGCCCCAGCATTTT. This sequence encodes CASSHKTGGQPQHF.

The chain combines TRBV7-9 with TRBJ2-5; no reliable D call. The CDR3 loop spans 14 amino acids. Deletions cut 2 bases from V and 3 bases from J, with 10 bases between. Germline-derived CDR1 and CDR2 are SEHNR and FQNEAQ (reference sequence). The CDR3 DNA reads TGTGCCAGCAGCTTAAACGCCGGAAAAGAGACCCAGTACTTC. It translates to CASSLNAGKETQYF.

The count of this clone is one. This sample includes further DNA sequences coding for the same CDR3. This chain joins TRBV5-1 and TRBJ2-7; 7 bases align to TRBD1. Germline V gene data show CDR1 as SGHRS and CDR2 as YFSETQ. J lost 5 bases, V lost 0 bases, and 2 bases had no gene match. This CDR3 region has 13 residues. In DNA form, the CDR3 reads TGCGCCAGCAGCTTGGGAGGGGGCGACGAGCAGTACTTC. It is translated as CASSLGGGDEQYF.

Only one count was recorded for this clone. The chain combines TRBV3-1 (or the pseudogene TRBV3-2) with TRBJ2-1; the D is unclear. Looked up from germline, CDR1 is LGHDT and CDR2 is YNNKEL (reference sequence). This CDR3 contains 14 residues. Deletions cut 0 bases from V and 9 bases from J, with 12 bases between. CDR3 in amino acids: CASSQDASAGEQFF. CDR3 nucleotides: TGTGCCAGCAGCCAAGATGCGTCCGCCGGTGAGCAGTTCTTC.

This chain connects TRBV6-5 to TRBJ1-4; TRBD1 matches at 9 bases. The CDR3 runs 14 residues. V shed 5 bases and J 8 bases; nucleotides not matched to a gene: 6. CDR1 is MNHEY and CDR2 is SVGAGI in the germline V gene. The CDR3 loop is CASSTGQGLEKLFF. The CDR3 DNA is TGTGCCAGCAGTACTGGACAGGGGTTAGAAAAACTGTTTTTT.

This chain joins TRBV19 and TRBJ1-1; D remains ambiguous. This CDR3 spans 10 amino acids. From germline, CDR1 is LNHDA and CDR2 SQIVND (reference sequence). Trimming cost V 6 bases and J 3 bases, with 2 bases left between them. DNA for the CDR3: TGTGCCAGTAGATACACTGAAGCTTTCTTT. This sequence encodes CASRYTEAFF.

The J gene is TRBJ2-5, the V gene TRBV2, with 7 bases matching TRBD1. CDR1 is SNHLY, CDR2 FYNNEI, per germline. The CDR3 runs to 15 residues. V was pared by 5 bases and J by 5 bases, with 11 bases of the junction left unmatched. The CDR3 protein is CASSLQGSVVETQYF. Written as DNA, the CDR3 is TGTGCCAGCAGTTTACAGGGGTCGGTAGTGGAGACCCAGTACTTC. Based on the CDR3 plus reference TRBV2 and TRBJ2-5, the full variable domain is EPEVTQTPSHQVTQMGQEVILRCVPISNHLYFYWYRQILGQKVEFLVSFYNNEISEKSEIFDDQFSVERPDGSNFTLKIRSTKLEDSAMYFCASSLQGSVVETQYFGPGTRLLVL.

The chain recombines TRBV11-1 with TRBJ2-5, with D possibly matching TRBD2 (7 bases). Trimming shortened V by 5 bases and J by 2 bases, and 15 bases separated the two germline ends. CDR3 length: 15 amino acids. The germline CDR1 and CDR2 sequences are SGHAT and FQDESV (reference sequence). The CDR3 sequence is CASSPGASGQETQYF. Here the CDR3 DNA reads TGTGCCAGCAGCCCAGGGGCTAGCGGACAAGAGACCCAGTACTTC. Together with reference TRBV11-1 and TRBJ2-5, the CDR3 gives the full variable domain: EAEVAQSPRYKITEKSQAVAFWCDPISGHATLYWYRQILGQGPELLVQFQDESVVDDSQLPKDRFSAERLKGVDSTLKIQPAELGDSAMYLCASSPGASGQETQYFGPGTRLLVL.

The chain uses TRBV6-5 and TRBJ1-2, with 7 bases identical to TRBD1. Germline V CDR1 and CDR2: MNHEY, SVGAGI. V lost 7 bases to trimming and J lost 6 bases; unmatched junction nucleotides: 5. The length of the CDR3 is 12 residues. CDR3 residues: CASTTTGNGYTF. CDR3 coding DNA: TGTGCCAGCACCACGACAGGGAATGGCTACACCTTC.